The 6 T cell receptor beta chains in this list originate from one sample, sequenced in a study of blood T cell repertoires in COVID-19. TCRdb's table, derived via immunoSEQ multiplex PCR, lists solely in-frame clones and lacks some. The table has 54,000 or so clones, roughly four fifths seen once. Source material: peripheral blood. The receptors come from an older woman with acute or convalescent COVID-19.

The CDR3 loop reads CASSLGGRAGSTDTQYF. In nucleotides, the CDR3 is TGTGCCAGCAGCCTCGGCGGGAGGGCCGGGAGCACAGATACGCAGTATTTT. This sequence joins TRBV19 and TRBJ2-3; 9 nucleotides agree with TRBD2. V dropped 9 bases and J dropped 0; count of bases not matched to a gene: 13. The CDR3 runs 17 residues. Per germline, CDR1 LNHDA and CDR2 SQIVND (reference sequence).

This chain uses TRBV12-3 or TRBV12-4 with TRBJ1-2; D may be TRBD1 (6 bases). This CDR3 has 13 amino acids. Trimming pared 5 bases from V and 4 bases from J, leaving 11 bases between. CDR3 in DNA: TGTGCCAGCAGTAGCCGCAGGGGCTATGGCTACACCTTC. The encoded protein is CASSSRRGYGYTF.

The rearrangement joins TRBV6-5 to TRBJ2-2; TRBD2 agrees at 9 bases. The CDR3 length is 16 residues. The J segment lost 4 bases and the V segment lost 0 bases, leaving 3 bases of the junction unmatched. From germline, CDR1 is MNHEY and CDR2 SVGAGI. CDR3 nucleotides: TGTGCCAGCAGTTACTCAGGCGGGGGGGCCACCGGGGAGCTGTTTTTT. Translated, it gives CASSYSGGGATGELFF.

This clone was picked up a small number of times. The chain has TRBV19 and TRBJ1-1; maybe TRBD1 (5 bases). Germline CDR1 and CDR2: LNHDA and SQIVND (reference sequence). The V end lost 10 bases, the J end lost 5 bases, and 11 bases lay between the germline ends. The CDR3 is 11 residues long. The CDR3: CATRQKTEAFF. Here the CDR3 DNA reads TGTGCCACCCGACAGAAGACTGAAGCTTTCTTT.

The chain has TRBV3-1 (or the pseudogene TRBV3-2) and TRBJ2-7, with 9 bases matching TRBD1. Germline CDR1 and CDR2: LGHDT and YNNKEL (reference sequence). Losses at the gene ends were 1 base for V and 9 bases for J; bases not matched to a gene: 16. This CDR3 is 17 amino acids long. Written as DNA, the CDR3 is TGTGCCAGCAGCCAAGGTTTCCCGGGACAGGGCCCTTTCAGGCAGTACTTC. Protein sequence: CASSQGFPGQGPFRQYF.

This rearrangement joins TRBV19 to TRBJ1-6; D is possibly TRBD1 (5 bases). The germline V and J ends were trimmed by 3 bases and 6 bases, with 12 bases remaining between them. Germline CDR1 is LNHDA and CDR2 is SQIVND (reference sequence). The CDR3 loop spans 15 amino acids. CDR3: CASSMTRVGNSPLHF. The CDR3 DNA follows: TGTGCCAGTAGTATGACCAGGGTGGGTAATTCACCCCTCCACTTT.